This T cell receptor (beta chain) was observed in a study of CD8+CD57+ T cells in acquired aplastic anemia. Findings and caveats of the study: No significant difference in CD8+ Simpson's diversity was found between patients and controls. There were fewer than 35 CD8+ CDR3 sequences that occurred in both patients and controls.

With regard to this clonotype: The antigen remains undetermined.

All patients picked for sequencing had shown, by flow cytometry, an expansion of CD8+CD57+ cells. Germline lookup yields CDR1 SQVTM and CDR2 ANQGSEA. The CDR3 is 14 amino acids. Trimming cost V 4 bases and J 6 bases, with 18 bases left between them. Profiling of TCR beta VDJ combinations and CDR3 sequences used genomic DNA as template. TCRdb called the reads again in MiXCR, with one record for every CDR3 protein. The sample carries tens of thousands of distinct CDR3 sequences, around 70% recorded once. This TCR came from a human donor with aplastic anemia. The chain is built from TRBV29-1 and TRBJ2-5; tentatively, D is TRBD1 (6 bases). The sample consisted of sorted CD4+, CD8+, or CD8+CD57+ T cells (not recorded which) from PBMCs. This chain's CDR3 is CSVVSQGIVKTQYF. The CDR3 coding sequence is TGCAGCGTTGTATCACAGGGCATCGTAAAGACCCAGTACTTC.